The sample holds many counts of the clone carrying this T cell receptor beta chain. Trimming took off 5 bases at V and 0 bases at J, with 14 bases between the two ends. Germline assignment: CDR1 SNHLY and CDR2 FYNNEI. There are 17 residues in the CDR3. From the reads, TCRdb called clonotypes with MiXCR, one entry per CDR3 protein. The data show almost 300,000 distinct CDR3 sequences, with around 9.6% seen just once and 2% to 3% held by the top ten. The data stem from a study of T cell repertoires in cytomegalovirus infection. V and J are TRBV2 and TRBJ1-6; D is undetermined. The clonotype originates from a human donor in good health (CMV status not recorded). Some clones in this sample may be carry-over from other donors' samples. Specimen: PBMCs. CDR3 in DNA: TGTGCCAGCAGTTTCCTTAGGCCAAGCTCCTATAATTCACCCCTCCACTTT. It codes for CASSFLRPSSYNSPLHF.